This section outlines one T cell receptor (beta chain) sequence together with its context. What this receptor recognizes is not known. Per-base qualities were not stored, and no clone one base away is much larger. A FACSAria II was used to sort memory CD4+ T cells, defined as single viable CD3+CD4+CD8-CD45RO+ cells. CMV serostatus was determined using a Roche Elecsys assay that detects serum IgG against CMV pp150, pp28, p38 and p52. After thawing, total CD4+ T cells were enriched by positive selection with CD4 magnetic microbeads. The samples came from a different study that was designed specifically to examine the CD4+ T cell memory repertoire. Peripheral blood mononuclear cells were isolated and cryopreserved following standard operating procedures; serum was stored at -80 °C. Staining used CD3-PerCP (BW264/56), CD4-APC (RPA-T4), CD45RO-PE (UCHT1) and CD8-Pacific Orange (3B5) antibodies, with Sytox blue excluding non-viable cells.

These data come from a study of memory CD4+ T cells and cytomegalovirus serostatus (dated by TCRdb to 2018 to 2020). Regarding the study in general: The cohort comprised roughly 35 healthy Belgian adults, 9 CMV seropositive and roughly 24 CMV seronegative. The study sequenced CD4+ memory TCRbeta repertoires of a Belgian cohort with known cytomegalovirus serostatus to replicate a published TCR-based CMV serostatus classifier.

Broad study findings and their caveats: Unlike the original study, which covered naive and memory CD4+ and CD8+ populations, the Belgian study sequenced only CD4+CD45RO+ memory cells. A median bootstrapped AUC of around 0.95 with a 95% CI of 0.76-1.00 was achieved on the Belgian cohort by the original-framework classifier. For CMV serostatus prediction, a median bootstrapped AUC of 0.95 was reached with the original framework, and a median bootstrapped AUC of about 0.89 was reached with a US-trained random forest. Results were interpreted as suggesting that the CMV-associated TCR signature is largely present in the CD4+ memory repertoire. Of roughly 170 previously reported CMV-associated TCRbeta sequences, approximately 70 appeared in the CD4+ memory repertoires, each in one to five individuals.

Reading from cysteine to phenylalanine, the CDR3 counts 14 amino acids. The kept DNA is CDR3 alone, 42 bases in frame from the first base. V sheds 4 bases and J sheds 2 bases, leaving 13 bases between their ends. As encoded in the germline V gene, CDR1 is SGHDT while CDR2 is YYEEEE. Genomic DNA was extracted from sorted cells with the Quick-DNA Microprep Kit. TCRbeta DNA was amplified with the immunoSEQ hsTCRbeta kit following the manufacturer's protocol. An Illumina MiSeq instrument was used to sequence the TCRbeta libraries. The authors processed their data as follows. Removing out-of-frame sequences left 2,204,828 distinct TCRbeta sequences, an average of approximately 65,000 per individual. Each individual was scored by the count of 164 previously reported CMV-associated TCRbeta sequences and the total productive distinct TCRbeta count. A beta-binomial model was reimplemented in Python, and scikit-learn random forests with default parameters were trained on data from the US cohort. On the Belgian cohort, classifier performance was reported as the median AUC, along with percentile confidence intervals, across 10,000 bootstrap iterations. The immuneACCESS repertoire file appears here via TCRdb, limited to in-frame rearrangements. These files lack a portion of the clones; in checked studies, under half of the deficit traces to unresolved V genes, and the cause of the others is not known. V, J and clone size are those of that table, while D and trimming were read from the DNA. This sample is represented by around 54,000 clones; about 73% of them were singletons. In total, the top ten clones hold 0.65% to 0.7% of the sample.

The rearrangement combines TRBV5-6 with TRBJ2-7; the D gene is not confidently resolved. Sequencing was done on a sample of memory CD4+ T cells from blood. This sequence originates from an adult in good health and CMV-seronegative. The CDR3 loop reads CASSRESGPYEQYF. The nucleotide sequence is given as TGTGCCAGCAGCCGAGAAAGTGGCCCCTACGAGCAGTACTTC. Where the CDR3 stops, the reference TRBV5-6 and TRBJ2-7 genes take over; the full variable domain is DAGVTQSPTHLIKTRGQQVTLRCSPKSGHDTVSWYQQALGQGPQFIFQYYEEEERQRGNFPDRFSGHQFPNYSSELNVNALLLGDSALYLCASSRESGPYEQYFGPGTRLTVT.